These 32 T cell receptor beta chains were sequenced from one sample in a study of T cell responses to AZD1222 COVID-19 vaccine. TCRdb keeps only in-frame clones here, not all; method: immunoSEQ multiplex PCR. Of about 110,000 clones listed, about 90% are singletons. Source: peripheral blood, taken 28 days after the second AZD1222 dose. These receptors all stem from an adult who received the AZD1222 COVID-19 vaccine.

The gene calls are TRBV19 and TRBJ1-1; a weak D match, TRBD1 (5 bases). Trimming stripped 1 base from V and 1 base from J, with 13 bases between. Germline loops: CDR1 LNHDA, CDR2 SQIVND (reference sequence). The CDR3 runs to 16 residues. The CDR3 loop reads CASSIGGVMWNTEAFF. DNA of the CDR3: TGTGCCAGTAGTATAGGAGGGGTAATGTGGAACACTGAAGCTTTCTTT. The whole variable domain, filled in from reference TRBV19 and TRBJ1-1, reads DGGITQSPKYLFRKEGQNVTLSCEQNLNHDAMYWYRQDPGQGLRLIYYSQIVNDFQKGDIAEGYSVSREKKESFPLTVTSAQKNPTAFYLCASSIGGVMWNTEAFFGQGTRLTVV.

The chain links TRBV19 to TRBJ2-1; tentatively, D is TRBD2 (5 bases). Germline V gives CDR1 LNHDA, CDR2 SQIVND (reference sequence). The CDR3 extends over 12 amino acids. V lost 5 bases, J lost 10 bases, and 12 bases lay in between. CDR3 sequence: CASSRLGAEQFF. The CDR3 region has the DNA TGTGCCAGTAGTCGACTGGGAGCGGAGCAGTTCTTC. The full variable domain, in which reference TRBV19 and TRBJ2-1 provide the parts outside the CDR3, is DGGITQSPKYLFRKEGQNVTLSCEQNLNHDAMYWYRQDPGQGLRLIYYSQIVNDFQKGDIAEGYSVSREKKESFPLTVTSAQKNPTAFYLCASSRLGAEQFFGPGTRLTVL.

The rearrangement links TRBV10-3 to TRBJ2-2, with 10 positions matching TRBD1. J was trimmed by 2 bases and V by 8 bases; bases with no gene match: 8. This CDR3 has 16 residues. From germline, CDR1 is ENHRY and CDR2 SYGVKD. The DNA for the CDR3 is TGTGCCATCGGACAGACAGGGGGCCGAAACACCGGGGAGCTGTTTTTT. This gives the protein CAIGQTGGRNTGELFF.

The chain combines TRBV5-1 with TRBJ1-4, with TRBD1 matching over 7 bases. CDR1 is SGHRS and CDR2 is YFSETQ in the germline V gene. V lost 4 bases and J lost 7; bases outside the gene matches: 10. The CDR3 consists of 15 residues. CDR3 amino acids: CASSPDGTAGEKLFF. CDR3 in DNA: TGCGCCAGCAGCCCAGATGGGACAGCTGGTGAAAAACTGTTTTTT. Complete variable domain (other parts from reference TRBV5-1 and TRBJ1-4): KAGVTQTPRYLIKTRGQQVTLSCSPISGHRSVSWYQQTPGQGLQFLFEYFSETQRNKGNFPGRFSGRQFSNSRSEMNVSTLELGDSALYLCASSPDGTAGEKLFFGSGTQLSVL.

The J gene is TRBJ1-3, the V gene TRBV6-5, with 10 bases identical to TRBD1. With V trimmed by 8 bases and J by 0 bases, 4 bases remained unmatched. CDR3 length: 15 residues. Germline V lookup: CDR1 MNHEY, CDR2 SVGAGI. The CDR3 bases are TGTGCCAGCGGGGACAGGGGAGTCTCTGGAAACACCATATATTTT. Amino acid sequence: CASGDRGVSGNTIYF.

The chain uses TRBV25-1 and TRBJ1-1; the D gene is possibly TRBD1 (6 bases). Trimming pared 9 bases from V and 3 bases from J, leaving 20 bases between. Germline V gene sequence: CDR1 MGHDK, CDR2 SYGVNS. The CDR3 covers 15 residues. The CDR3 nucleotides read TGTGCCAGTCTTACCATAAAGGGGGGGGACACTGAAGCTTTCTTT. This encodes CASLTIKGGDTEAFF.

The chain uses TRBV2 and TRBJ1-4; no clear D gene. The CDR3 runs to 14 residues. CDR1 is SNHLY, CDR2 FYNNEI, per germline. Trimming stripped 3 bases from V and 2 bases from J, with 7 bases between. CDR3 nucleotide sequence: TGTGCCAGCAGTGATTCGGGCACTAATGAAAAACTGTTTTTT. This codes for CASSDSGTNEKLFF.

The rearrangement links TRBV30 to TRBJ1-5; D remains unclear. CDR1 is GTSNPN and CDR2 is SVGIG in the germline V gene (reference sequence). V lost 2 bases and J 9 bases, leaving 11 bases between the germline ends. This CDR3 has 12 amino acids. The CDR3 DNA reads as TGTGCCTGGAGTAGGCCATTGATGCCCCAGCATTTT. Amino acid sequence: CAWSRPLMPQHF.

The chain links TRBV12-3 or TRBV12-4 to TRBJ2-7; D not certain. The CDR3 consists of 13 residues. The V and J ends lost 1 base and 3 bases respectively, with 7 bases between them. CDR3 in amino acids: CASSLGSVYEQYF. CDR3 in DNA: TGTGCCAGCAGTTTAGGGTCCGTCTACGAGCAGTACTTC.

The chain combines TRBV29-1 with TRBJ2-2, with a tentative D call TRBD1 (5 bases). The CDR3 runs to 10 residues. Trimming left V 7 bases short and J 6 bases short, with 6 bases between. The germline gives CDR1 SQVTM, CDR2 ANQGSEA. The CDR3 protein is CSGRAGELFF. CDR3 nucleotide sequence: TGCAGCGGCAGGGCCGGGGAGCTGTTTTTT.

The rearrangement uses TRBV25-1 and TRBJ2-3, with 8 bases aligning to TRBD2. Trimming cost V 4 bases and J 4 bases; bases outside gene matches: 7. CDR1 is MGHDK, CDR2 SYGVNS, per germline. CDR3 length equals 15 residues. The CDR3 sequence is CASSAGLAAPDTQYF. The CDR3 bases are TGTGCCAGCAGTGCAGGACTAGCCGCCCCAGATACGCAGTATTTT.

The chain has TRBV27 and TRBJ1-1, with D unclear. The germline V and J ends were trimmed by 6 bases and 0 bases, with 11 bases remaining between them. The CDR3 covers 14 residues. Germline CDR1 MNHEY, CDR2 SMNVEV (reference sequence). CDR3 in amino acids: CASSPAGMNTEAFF. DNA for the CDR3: TGTGCCAGCAGCCCCGCGGGGATGAACACTGAAGCTTTCTTT.

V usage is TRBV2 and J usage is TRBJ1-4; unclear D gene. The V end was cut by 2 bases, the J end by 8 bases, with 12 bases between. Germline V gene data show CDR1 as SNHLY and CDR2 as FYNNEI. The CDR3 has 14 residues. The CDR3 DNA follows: TGTGCCAGCAGTGAACTAGGTACTCGAGAAAAACTGTTTTTT. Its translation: CASSELGTREKLFF.

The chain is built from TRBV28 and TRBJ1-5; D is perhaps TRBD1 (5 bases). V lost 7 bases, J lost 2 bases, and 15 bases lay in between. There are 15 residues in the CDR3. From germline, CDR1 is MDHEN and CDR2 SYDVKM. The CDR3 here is CASTWGVLRNQPQHF. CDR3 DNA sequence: TGTGCCAGCACCTGGGGGGTTCTACGCAATCAGCCCCAGCATTTT. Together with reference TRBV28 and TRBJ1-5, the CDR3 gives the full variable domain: DVKVTQSSRYLVKRTGEKVFLECVQDMDHENMFWYRQDPGLGLRLIYFSYDVKMKEKGDIPEGYSVSREKKERFSLILESASTNQTSMYLCASTWGVLRNQPQHFGDGTRLSIL.

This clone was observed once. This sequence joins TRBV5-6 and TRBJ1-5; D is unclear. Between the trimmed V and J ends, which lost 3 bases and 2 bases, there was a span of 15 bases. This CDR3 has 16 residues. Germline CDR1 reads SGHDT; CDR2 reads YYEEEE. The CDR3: CASSSGHGVGNQPQHF. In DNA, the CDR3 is TGTGCCAGCAGCTCAGGCCATGGGGTTGGCAATCAGCCCCAGCATTTT.

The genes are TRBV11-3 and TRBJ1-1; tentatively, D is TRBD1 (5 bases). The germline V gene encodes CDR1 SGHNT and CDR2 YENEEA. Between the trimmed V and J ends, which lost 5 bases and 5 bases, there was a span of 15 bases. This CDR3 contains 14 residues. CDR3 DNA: TGTGCCAGCAGCCCGGGGGGGGGTGAGACTGAAGCTTTCTTT. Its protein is CASSPGGGETEAFF.

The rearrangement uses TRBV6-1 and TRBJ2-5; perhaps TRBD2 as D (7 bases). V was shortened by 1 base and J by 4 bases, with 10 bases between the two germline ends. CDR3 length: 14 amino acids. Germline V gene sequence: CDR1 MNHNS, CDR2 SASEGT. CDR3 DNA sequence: TGTGCCAGCAGTGAAGGTGGGGGGGCAGAGACCCAGTACTTC. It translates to CASSEGGGAETQYF.

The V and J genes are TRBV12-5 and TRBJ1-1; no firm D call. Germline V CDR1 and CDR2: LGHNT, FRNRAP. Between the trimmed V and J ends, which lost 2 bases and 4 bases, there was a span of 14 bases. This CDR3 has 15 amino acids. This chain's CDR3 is CASGLWAGGSTEAFF. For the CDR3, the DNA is TGTGCTAGTGGTTTGTGGGCAGGAGGAAGCACTGAAGCTTTCTTT. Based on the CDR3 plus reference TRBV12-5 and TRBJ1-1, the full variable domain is DARVTQTPRHKVTEMGQEVTMRCQPILGHNTVFWYRQTMMQGLELLAYFRNRAPLDDSGMPKDRFSAEMPDATLATLKIQPSEPRDSAVYFCASGLWAGGSTEAFFGQGTRLTVV.

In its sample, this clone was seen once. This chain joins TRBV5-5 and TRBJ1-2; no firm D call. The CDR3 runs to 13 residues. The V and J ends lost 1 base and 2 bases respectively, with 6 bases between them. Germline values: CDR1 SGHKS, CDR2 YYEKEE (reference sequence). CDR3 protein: CASSLTENYGYTF. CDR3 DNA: TGTGCCAGCAGCTTGACCGAGAACTATGGCTACACCTTC.

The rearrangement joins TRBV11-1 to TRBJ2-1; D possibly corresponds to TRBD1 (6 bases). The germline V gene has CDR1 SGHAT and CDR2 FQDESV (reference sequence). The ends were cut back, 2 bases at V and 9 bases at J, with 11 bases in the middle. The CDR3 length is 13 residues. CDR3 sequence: CASSLFRGTEQFF. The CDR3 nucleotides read TGTGCCAGCAGCTTATTTAGGGGGACTGAGCAGTTCTTC.

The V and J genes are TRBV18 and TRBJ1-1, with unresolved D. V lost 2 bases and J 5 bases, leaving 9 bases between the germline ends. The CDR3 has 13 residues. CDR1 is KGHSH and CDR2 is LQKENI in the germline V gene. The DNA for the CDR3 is TGTGCCAGCTCACCAGGTACGGGGACTGAAGCTTTCTTT. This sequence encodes CASSPGTGTEAFF. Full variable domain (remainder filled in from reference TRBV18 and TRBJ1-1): NAGVMQNPRHLVRRRGQEARLRCSPMKGHSHVYWYRQLPEEGLKFMVYLQKENIIDESGMPKERFSAEFPKEGPSILRIQQVVRGDSAAYFCASSPGTGTEAFFGQGTRLTVV.

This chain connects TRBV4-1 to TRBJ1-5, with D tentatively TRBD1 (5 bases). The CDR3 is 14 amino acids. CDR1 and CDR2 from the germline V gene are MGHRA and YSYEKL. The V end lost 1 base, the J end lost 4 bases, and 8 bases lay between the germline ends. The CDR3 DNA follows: TGCGCCAGCAGCCAAGGACAGTTAAATCAGCCCCAGCATTTT. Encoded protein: CASSQGQLNQPQHF.

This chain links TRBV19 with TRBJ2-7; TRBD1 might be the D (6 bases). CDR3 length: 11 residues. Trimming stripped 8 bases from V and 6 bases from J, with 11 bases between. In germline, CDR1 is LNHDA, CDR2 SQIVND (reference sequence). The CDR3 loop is CASVNRVEQYF. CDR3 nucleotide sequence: TGTGCCAGTGTAAACAGGGTCGAGCAGTACTTC.

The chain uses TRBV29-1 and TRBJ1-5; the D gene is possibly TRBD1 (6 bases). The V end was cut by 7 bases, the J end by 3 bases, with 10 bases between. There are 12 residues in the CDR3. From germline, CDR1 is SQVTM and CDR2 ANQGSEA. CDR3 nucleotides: TGCAGCGCTGGACAGCCCAATCAGCCCCAGCATTTT. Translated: CSAGQPNQPQHF.

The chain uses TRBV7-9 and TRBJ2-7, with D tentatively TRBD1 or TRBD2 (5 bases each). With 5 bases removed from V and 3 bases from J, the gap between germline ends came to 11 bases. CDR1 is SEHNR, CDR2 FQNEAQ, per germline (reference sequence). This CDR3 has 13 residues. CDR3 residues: CASSRDLYYEQYF. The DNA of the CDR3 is TGTGCCAGCAGCCGGGACCTCTACTACGAGCAGTACTTC. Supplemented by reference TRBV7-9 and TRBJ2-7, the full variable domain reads DTGVSQNPRHKITKRGQNVTFRCDPISEHNRLYWYRQTLGQGPEFLTYFQNEAQLEKSRLLSDRFSAERPKGSFSTLEIQRTEQGDSAMYLCASSRDLYYEQYFGPGTRLTVT.

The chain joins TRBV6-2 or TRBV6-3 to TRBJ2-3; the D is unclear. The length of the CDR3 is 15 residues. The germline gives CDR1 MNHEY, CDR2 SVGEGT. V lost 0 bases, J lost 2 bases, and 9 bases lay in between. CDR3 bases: TGTGCCAGCAGTTACTCGAGGCGGAACACAGATACGCAGTATTTT. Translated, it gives CASSYSRRNTDTQYF.

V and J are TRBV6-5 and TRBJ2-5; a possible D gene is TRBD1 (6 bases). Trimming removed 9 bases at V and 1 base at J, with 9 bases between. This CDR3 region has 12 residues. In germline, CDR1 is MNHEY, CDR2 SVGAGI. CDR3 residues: CASGDTQETQYF. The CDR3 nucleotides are TGTGCCAGTGGGGACACCCAAGAGACCCAGTACTTC.

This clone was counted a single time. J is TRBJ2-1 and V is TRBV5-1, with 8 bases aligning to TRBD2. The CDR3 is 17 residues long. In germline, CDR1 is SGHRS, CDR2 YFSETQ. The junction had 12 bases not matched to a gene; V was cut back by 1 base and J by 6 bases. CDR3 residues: CASSLLAGGNGGNEQFF. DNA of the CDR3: TGCGCCAGCAGCTTGTTGGCGGGGGGCAACGGAGGCAATGAGCAGTTCTTC.

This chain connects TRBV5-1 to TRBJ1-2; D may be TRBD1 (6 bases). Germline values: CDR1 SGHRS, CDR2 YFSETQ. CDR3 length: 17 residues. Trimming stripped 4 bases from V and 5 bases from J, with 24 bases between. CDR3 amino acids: CASSPQTGRISPYGYTF. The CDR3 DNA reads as TGCGCCAGCAGCCCGCAGACAGGCCGTATCTCCCCTTATGGCTACACCTTC. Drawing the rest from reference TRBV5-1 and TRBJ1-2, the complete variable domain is KAGVTQTPRYLIKTRGQQVTLSCSPISGHRSVSWYQQTPGQGLQFLFEYFSETQRNKGNFPGRFSGRQFSNSRSEMNVSTLELGDSALYLCASSPQTGRISPYGYTFGSGTRLTVV.

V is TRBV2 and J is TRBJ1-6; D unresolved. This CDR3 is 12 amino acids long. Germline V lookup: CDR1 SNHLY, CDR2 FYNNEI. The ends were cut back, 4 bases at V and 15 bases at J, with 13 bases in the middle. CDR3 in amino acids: CASSVDRVVLHF. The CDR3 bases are TGTGCCAGCAGTGTTGATAGGGTGGTCCTCCACTTT.

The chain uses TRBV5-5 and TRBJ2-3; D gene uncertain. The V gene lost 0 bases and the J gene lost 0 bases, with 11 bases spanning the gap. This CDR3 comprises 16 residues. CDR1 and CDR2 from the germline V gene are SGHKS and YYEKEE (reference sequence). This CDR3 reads CASSLGGVASTDTQYF. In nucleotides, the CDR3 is TGTGCCAGCAGCTTGGGTGGGGTTGCTAGCACAGATACGCAGTATTTT.

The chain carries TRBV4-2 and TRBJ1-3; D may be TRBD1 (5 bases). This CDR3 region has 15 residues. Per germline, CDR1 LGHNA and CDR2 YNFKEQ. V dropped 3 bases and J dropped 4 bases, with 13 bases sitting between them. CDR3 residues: CASSQFRDQGNTIYF. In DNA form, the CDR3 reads TGTGCCAGCAGCCAGTTCCGGGACCAAGGAAACACCATATATTTT.